This T cell receptor beta chain appears in the sequencing data of a study of blood T cells in healthy people across ages. Points from the study as a whole: The authors considered diversity estimates from one million T cells to be underestimates. Because donor CMV status was unknown, expanded clonotype changes were possibly confounded. TCR beta diversity correlated strongly with naive T cell percentage.

This clonotype was found many times. Antigen specificity is unknown. Primers used in a second PCR of about 6 to 11 cycles were a sample-barcoded 5' primer and a J-beta primer mix. No fewer than 3 million CDR3-containing paired-end reads came from each sample. One entry per CDR3 protein, called by TCRdb with MiXCR from the 5' RACE reads. The sample carries 870,000 or so distinct CDR3 sequences, around 30% recorded once. This TCR was sampled from a woman of 80 years or more in good health. The source material was blood.

As DNA, the CDR3 is TGCAGTGCTACTAAAGGAGGGGACAATCAGCCCCAGCATTTT. This gives the protein CSATKGGDNQPQHF. The gene calls are TRBV20-1 and TRBJ1-5, with a weak D call TRBD1 (5 bases). The CDR3 sequence is 14 residues long. Germline CDR1 is DFQATT and CDR2 is SNEGSKA (reference sequence). V lost 4 bases to trimming and J lost 3 bases, with 13 bases between them.